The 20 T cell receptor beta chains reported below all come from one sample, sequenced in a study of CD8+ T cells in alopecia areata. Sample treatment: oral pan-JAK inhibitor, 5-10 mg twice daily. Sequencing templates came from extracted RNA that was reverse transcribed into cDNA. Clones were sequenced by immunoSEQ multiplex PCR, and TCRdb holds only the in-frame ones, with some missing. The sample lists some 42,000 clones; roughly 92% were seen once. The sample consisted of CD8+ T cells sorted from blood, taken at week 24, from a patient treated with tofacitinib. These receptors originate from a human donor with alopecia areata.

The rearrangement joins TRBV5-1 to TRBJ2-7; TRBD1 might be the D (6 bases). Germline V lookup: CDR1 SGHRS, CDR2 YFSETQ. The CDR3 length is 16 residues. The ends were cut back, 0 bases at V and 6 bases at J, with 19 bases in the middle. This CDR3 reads CASSLALAGEKLEQYF. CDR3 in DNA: TGCGCCAGCAGCTTGGCCCTGGCAGGGGAAAAGCTCGAGCAGTACTTC.

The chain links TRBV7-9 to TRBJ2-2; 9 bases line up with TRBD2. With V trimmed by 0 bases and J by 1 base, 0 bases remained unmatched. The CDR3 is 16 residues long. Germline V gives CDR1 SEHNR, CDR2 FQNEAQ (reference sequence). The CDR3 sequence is CASSLASGGNTGELFF. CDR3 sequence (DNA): TGTGCCAGCAGCTTAGCTAGCGGGGGGAACACCGGGGAGCTGTTTTTT.

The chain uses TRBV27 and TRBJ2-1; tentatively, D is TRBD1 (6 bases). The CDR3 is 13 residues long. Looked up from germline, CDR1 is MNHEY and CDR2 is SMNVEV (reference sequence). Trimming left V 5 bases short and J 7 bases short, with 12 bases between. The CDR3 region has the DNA TGTGCCAGCAGTGTTAGCAGGGGTAATGAGCAGTTCTTC. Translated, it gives CASSVSRGNEQFF.

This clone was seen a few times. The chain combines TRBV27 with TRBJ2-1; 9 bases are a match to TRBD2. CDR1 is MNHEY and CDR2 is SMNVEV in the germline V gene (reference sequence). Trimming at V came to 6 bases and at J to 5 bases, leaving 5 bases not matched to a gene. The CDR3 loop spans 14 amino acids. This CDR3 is CASRRGGRNNEQFF. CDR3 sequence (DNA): TGTGCCAGCAGGCGGGGGGGCCGAAACAATGAGCAGTTCTTC.

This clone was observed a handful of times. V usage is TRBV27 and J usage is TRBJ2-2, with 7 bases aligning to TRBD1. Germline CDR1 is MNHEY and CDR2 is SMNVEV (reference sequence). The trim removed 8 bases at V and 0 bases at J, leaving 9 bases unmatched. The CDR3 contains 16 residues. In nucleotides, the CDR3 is TGTGCCAGCGGGACACTGGGACAGTCGAACACCGGGGAGCTGTTTTTT. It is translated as CASGTLGQSNTGELFF.

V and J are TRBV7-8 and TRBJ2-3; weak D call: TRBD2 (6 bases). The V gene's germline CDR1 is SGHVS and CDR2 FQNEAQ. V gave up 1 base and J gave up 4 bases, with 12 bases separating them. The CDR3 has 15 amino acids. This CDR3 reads CASSLEIGGPDTQYF. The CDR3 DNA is TGTGCCAGCAGCTTAGAAATCGGAGGGCCAGATACGCAGTATTTT.

CDR3 sequence reads: CASSPLDTFLSYNEQFF. The CDR3 nucleotides are TGTGCCAGCAGTCCCCTGGATACCTTTCTTTCTTACAATGAGCAGTTCTTC. The V gene is TRBV27, the J gene TRBJ2-1, with unresolved D. The V and J ends lost 5 bases and 4 bases respectively, with 21 bases between them. The CDR3 spans 17 residues. Germline assignment: CDR1 MNHEY and CDR2 SMNVEV (reference sequence).

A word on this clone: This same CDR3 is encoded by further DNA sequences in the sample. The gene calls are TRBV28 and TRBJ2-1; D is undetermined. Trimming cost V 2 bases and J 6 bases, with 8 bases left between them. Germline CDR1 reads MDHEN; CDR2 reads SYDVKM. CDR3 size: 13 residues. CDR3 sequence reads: CASSLLTSNEQFF. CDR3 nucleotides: TGTGCCAGCAGTTTACTCACCTCCAATGAGCAGTTCTTC. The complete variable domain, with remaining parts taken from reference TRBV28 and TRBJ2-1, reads DVKVTQSSRYLVKRTGEKVFLECVQDMDHENMFWYRQDPGLGLRLIYFSYDVKMKEKGDIPEGYSVSREKKERFSLILESASTNQTSMYLCASSLLTSNEQFFGPGTRLTVL.

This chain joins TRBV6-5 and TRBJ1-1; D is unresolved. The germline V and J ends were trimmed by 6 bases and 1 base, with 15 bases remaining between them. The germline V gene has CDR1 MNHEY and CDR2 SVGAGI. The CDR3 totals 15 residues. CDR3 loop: CASRGLEPRNTEAFF. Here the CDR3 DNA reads TGTGCCAGCAGAGGGTTGGAGCCGCGGAACACTGAAGCTTTCTTT.

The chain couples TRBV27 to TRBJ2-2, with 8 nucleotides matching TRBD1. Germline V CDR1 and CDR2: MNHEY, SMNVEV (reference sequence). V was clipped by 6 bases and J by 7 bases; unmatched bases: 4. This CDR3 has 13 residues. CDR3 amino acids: CASSPTGVGELFF. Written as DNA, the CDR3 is TGTGCCAGCAGCCCGACAGGGGTCGGGGAGCTGTTTTTT.

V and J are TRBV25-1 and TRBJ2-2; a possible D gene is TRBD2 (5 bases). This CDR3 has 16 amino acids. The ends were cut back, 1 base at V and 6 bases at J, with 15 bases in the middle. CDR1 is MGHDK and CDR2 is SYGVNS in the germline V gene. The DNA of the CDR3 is TGTGCCAGCAGTGAATTTGGGTCGGGGAAGGCCGGGGAGCTGTTTTTT. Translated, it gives CASSEFGSGKAGELFF.

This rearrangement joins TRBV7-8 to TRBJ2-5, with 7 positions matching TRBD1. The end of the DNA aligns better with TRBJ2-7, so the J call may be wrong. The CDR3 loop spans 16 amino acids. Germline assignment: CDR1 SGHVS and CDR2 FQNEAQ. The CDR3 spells CASSLAVTGSSYEQYF. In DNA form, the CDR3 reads TGTGCCAGCAGCTTAGCCGTGACAGGGAGCTCCTACGAGCAGTACTTC.

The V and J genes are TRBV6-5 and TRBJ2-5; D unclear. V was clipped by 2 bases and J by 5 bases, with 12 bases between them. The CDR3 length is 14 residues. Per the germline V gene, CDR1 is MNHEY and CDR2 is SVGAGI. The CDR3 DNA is TGTGCCAGCAGTTACGTCCCCTCTGTTGAGACCCAGTACTTC. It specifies CASSYVPSVETQYF.

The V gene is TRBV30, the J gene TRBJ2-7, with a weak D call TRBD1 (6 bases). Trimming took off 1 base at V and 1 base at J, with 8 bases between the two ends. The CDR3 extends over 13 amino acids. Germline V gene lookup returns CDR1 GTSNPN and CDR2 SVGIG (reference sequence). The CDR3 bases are TGTGCCTGGAGTGCTACAGGGTCCTACGAGCAGTACTTC. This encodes CAWSATGSYEQYF.

The CDR3 sequence is CASIDFSGGADTQYF. For the CDR3, the DNA is TGTGCCAGCATTGACTTTAGCGGGGGCGCAGATACGCAGTATTTT. The genes are TRBV11-2 and TRBJ2-3; TRBD2 aligns across 9 bases. The V gene end was trimmed by 7 bases and the J gene end by 4 bases; junction bases not matched to a gene: 9. Germline CDR1 reads SGHAT; CDR2 reads FQNNGV. The CDR3 contains 15 residues.

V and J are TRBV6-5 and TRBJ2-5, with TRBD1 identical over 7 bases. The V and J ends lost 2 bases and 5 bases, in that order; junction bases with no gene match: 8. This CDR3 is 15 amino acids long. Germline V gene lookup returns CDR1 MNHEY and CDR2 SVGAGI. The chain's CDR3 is CASSYGAGGRETQYF. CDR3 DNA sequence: TGTGCCAGCAGTTACGGGGCAGGGGGAAGGGAGACCCAGTACTTC.

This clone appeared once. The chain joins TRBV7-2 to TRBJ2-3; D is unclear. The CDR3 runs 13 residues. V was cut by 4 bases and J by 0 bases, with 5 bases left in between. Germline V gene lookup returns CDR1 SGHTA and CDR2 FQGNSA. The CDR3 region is CASSSSSTDTQYF. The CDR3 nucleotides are TGTGCCAGCAGCTCCAGCAGCACAGATACGCAGTATTTT.

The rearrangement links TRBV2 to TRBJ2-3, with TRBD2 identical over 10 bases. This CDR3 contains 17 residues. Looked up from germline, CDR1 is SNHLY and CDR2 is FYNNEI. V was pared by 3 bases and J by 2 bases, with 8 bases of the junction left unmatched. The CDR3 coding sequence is TGTGCCAGCAGTGAGAATAATAGCGGGGGGACCACAGATACGCAGTATTTT. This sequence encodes CASSENNSGGTTDTQYF.

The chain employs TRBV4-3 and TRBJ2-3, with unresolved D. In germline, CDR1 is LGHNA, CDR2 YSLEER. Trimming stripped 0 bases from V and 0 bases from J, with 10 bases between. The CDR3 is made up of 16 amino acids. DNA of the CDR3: TGCGCCAGCAGCCAAGACCGGGTCTCTAGCACAGATACGCAGTATTTT. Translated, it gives CASSQDRVSSTDTQYF.

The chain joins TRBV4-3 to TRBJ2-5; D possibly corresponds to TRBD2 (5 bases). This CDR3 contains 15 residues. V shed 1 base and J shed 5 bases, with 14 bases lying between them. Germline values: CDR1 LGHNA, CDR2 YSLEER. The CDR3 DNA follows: TGCGCCAGCAGCCAAGTTGCGAGGGCTAGGGAGACCCAGTACTTC. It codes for CASSQVARARETQYF.